Described below is a single T cell receptor (beta chain) sequence and its context. This sample stems from a study of blood T cell repertoires in COVID-19. CDR1 SNHLY and CDR2 FYNNEI come from the germline V gene. Trimming stripped 7 bases from V and 2 bases from J, with 15 bases between. This CDR3 has 15 amino acids. Only in-frame clones appear in the TCRdb table, and some are missing; sequencing was by immunoSEQ multiplex PCR. The profile shows about 110,000 clones, 80% to 90% of them singletons. The rearrangement uses TRBV2 and TRBJ1-3; perhaps TRBD1 as D (5 bases). The receptor was isolated from a man aged 35-49 years with acute or convalescent COVID-19. Source material: peripheral blood. The DNA for the CDR3 is TGTGCCAGCAAAATTGGTGGACAACCTGGAAACACCATATATTTT. It is translated as CASKIGGQPGNTIYF.